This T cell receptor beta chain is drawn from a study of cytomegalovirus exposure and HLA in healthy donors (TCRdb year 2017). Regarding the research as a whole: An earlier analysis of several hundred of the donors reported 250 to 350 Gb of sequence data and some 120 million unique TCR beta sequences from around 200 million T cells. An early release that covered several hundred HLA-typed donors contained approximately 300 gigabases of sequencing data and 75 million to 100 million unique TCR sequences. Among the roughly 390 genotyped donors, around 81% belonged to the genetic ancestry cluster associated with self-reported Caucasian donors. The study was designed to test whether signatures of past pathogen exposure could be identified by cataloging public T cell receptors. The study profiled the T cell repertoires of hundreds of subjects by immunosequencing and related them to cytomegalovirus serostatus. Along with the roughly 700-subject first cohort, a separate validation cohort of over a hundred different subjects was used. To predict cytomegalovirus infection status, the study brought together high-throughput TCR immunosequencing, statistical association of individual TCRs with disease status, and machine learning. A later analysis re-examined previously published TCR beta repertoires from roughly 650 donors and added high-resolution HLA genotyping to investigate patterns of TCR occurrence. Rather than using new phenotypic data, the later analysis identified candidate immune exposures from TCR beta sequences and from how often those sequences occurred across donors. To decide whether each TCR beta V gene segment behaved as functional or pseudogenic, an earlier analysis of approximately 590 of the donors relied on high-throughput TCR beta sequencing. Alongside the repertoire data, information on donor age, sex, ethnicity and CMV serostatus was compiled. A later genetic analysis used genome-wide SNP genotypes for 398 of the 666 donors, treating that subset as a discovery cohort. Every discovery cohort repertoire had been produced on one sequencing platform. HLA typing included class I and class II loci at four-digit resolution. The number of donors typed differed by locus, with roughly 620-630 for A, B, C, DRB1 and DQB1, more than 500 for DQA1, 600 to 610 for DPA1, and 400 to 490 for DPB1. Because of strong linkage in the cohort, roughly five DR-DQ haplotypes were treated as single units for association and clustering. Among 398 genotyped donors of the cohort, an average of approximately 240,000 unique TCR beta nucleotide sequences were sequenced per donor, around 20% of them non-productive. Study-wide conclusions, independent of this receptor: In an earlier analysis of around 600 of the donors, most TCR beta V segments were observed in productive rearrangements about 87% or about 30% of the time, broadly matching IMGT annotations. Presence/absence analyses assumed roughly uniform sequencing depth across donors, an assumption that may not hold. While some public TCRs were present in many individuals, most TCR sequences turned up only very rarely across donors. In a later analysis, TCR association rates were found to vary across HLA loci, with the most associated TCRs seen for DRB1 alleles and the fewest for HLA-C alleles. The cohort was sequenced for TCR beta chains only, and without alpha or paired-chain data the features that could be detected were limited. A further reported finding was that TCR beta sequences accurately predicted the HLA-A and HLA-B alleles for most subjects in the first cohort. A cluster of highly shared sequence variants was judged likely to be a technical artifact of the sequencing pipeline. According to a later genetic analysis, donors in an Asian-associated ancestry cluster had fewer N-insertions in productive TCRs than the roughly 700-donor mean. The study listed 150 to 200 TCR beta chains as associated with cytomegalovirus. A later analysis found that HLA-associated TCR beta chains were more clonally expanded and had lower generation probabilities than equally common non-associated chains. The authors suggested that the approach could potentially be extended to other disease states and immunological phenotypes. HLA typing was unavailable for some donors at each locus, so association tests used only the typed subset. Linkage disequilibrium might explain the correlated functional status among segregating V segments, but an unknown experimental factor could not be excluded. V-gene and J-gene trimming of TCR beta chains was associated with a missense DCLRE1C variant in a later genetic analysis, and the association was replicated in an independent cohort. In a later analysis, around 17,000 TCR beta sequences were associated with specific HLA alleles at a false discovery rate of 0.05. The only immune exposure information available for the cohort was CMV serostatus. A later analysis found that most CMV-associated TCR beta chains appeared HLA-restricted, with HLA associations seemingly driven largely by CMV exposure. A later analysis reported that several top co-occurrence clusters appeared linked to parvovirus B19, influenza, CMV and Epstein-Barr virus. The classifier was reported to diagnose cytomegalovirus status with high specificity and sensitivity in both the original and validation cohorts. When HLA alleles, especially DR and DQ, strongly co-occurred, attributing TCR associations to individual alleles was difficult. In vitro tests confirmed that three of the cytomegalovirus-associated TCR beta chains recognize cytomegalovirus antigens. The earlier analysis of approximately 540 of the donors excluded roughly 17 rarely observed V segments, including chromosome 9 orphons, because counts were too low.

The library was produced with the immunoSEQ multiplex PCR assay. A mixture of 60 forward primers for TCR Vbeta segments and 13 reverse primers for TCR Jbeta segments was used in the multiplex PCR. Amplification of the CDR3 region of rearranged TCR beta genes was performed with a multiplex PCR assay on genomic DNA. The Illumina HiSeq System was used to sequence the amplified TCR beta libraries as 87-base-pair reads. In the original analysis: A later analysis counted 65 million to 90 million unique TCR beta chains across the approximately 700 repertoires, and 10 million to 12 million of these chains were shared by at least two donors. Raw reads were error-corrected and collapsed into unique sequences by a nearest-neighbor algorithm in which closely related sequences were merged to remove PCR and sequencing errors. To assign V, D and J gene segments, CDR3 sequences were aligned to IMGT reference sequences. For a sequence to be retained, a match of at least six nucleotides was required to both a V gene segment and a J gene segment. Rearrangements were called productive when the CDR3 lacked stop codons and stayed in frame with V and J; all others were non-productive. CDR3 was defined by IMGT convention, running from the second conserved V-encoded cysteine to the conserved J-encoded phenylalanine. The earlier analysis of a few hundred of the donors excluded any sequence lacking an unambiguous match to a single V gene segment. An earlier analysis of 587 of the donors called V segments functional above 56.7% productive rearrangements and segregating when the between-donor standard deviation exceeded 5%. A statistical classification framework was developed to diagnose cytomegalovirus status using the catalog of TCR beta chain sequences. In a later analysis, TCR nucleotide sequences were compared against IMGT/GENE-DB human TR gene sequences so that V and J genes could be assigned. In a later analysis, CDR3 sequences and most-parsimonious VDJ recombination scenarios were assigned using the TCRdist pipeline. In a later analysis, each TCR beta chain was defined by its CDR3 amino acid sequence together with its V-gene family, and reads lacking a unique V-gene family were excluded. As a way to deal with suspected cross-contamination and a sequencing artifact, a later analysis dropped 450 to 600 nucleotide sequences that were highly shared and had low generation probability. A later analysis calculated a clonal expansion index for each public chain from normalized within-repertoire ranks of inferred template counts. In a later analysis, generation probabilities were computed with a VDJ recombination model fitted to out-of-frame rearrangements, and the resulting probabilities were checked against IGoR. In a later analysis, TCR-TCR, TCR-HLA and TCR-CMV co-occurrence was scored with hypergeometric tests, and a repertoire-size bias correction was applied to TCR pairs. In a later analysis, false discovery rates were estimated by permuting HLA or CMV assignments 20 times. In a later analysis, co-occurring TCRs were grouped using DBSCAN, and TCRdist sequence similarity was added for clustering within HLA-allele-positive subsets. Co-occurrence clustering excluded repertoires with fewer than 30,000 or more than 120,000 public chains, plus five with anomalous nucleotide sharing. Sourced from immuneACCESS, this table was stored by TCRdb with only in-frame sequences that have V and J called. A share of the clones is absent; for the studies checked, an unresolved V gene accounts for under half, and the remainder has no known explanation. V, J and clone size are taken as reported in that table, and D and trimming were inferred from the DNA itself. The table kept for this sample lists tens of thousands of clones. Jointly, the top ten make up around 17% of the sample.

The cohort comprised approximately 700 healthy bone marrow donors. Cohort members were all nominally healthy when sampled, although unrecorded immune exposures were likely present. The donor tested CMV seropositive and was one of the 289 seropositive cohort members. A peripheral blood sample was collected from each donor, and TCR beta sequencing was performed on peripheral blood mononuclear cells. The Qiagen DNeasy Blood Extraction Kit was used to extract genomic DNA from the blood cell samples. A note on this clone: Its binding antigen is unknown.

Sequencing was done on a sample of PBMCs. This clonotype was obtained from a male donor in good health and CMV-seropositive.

The bases read TGTGCCTGGAGTAAACCAGGGGGTGCTGAAGCTTTCTTT. This codes for CAWSKPGGAEAFF. The rearrangement combines TRBV30 with TRBJ1-1; 7 bases in the middle match TRBD1. Spanning cysteine to phenylalanine, the CDR3 consists of 13 amino acids. Only the CDR3 DNA is retained, 39 bases long and in frame from the first base. CDR1 is given as GTSNPN and CDR2 as SVGIG, both from the germline V gene (reference sequence). Trimming leaves V shorter by 2 bases and J shorter by 6 bases, with the junction holding 6 bases beyond the gene matches.